Following are 20 T cell receptor beta chains from one sample sequenced in a study of cytomegalovirus exposure and HLA in healthy donors. PCR involved 60 Vbeta and 13 Jbeta primers. Assay: immunoSEQ multiplex PCR; the TCRdb copy retains only in-frame clones and omits some. The table records about 200,000 clones, around 77% of them present only once. The sample consisted of PBMCs. The source is a woman younger than 45 in good health and CMV-seronegative.

The rearrangement uses TRBV19 and TRBJ2-7, with 9 bases fitting TRBD2. V trimming: 5 bases; J trimming: 3 bases; junction bases outside the gene matches: 8. Germline-derived CDR1 and CDR2 are LNHDA and SQIVND (reference sequence). The CDR3 contains 15 residues. Here the CDR3 DNA reads TGTGCCAGTAGTCCTCCCGCTAGCGGGATCTACGAGCAGTACTTC. Amino acid sequence: CASSPPASGIYEQYF.

This sequence joins TRBV5-4 and TRBJ1-6, with TRBD1 as a possible D gene (5 bases). V was pared by 3 bases and J by 3 bases, with 13 bases between. The CDR3 spans 16 residues. CDR1 and CDR2 (germline): SGHNT, YYREEE (reference sequence). The CDR3 loop is CASSSSPGNYNSPLHF. DNA for the CDR3: TGTGCCAGCAGCTCGTCTCCAGGGAACTATAATTCACCCCTCCACTTT.

The rearrangement links TRBV6-1 to TRBJ1-3, with no clear D. The CDR3 covers 17 residues. Germline loops: CDR1 MNHNS, CDR2 SASEGT. V lost 0 bases and J lost 0, with 12 bases in between. The CDR3 coding sequence is TGTGCCAGCAGTGAAGCTATTAGAACAGTCTCTGGAAACACCATATATTTT. Amino acid sequence: CASSEAIRTVSGNTIYF.

The genes are TRBV19 and TRBJ2-7, with D perhaps TRBD1 (5 bases). CDR3 length: 15 residues. Germline assignment: CDR1 LNHDA and CDR2 SQIVND (reference sequence). Trimming shortened V by 4 bases and J by 2 bases, and 15 bases separated the two germline ends. The CDR3 coding sequence is TGTGCCAGTAGTAAGGGGCAGCGAACTCCCTACGAGCAGTACTTC. Its translation: CASSKGQRTPYEQYF. Combining the CDR3 with reference TRBV19 and TRBJ2-7 gives the whole variable domain DGGITQSPKYLFRKEGQNVTLSCEQNLNHDAMYWYRQDPGQGLRLIYYSQIVNDFQKGDIAEGYSVSREKKESFPLTVTSAQKNPTAFYLCASSKGQRTPYEQYFGPGTRLTVT.

V is TRBV28 and J is TRBJ1-6; no clear D. The germline CDR1 and CDR2 sequences are MDHEN and SYDVKM. The CDR3 is 16 residues long. With 4 bases removed from V and 4 bases from J, the gap between germline ends came to 14 bases. CDR3 loop: CASSSPAGLYNSPLHF. DNA for the CDR3: TGTGCCAGCAGTTCCCCGGCAGGCCTATATAATTCACCCCTCCACTTT.

The sample holds a few counts of this clone. This chain uses TRBV15 with TRBJ1-5; TRBD1 might be the D (6 bases). Germline CDR1 reads LNHNV; CDR2 reads YYDKDF (reference sequence). The CDR3 is 16 amino acids. Trimming pared 3 bases from V and 0 bases from J, leaving 12 bases between. This chain's CDR3 is CATSRDRIYSNQPQHF. As DNA, the CDR3 is TGTGCCACCAGCAGGGACAGAATCTATAGCAATCAGCCCCAGCATTTT.

The gene calls are TRBV27 and TRBJ2-3; tentatively, D is TRBD2 (6 bases). Germline assignment: CDR1 MNHEY and CDR2 SMNVEV (reference sequence). V was shortened by 5 bases and J by 10 bases, with 13 bases between the two germline ends. The CDR3 consists of 12 residues. This CDR3 reads CASSPWTIPQYF. Written as DNA, the CDR3 is TGTGCCAGCAGTCCCTGGACTATCCCGCAGTATTTT.

The chain joins TRBV13 to TRBJ2-5; 9 positions match TRBD2. The germline CDR1 and CDR2 sequences are PRHDT and FYEKMQ (reference sequence). Trimming took 3 bases from V and 4 from J; bases not matched to a gene: 6. This CDR3 comprises 15 residues. The CDR3 region has the DNA TGTGCCAGCAGCTTCTGGCGGGGGGGCGGAGAGACCCAGTACTTC. It encodes CASSFWRGGGETQYF.

The rearrangement uses TRBV6-5 and TRBJ2-7; no reliable D call. The CDR3 spans 11 residues. Germline V gene lookup returns CDR1 MNHEY and CDR2 SVGAGI. Trimming left V 6 bases short and J 5 bases short, with 8 bases between. This chain's CDR3 is CASRTYDEQYF. CDR3 bases: TGTGCCAGCAGAACCTATGACGAGCAGTACTTC.

This chain links TRBV18 with TRBJ2-7, with TRBD1 matching 9 bases. The CDR3 runs to 12 residues. Unmatched junction bases numbered 3, after V lost 5 bases and J lost 7 bases. The germline CDR1 and CDR2 sequences are KGHSH and LQKENI. The DNA of the CDR3 is TGTGCCAGCTCATACGGACAGGGGGAGCAGTACTTC. It specifies CASSYGQGEQYF.

The rearrangement links TRBV5-1 to TRBJ2-5; a weak D match, TRBD1 (6 bases). CDR1 and CDR2 (germline): SGHRS, YFSETQ. V was clipped by 2 bases and J by 2 bases, with 10 bases between them. There are 14 residues in the CDR3. The CDR3 region is CASSFRQAQETQYF. In DNA form, the CDR3 reads TGCGCCAGCAGCTTCCGACAGGCTCAAGAGACCCAGTACTTC.

The chain carries TRBV7-3 and TRBJ1-2; possible D gene TRBD1, 6 bases. The CDR3 sequence is 13 residues long. V lost 4 bases and J lost 6, with 12 bases in between. Germline-derived CDR1 and CDR2 are SGHTA and FQGTGA. The CDR3 coding sequence is TGTGCCAGCAGCTCCGGGGAGGGGGATGGCTACACCTTC. It translates to CASSSGEGDGYTF.

The rearrangement links TRBV6-4 to TRBJ2-1; possible D gene TRBD1, 5 bases. Trimming removed 5 bases at V and 3 bases at J, with 17 bases between. CDR3 length: 16 residues. Germline lookup yields CDR1 MRHNA and CDR2 SNTAGT. The CDR3 protein is CASSRTDTSIYNEQFF. The CDR3 bases are TGTGCCAGCAGTAGAACGGACACCTCTATCTACAATGAGCAGTTCTTC.

Only one count was recorded for this clone. The chain uses TRBV29-1 and TRBJ1-2; 9 bases are a match to TRBD1. CDR1 is SQVTM, CDR2 ANQGSEA, per germline. Germline trimming cut 6 bases from V and 8 bases from J; bases unmatched to any gene: 7. This CDR3 is built from 12 residues. CDR3 residues: CSVTQGALGYTF. Here the CDR3 DNA reads TGCAGCGTCACACAGGGGGCCCTCGGCTACACCTTC. The whole variable domain, remainder taken from reference TRBV29-1 and TRBJ1-2, is SAVISQKPSRDICQRGTSLTIQCQVDSQVTMMFWYRQQPGQSLTLIATANQGSEATYESGFVIDKFPISRPNLTFSTLTVSNMSPEDSSIYLCSVTQGALGYTFGSGTRLTVV.

This clone appeared once. One end of the junction varies from germline; a read error may be responsible. The J gene is TRBJ2-7, the V gene TRBV7-9, with 11 bases lining up with TRBD1. This CDR3 has 13 residues. CDR1 and CDR2 from the germline V gene are SEHNR and FQNEAQ (reference sequence). CDR3 sequence: CSSSGDRGYEQYF. As DNA, the CDR3 is TGTTCCAGCAGCGGGGACAGGGGGTACGAGCAGTACTTC.

This sequence joins TRBV5-5 and TRBJ2-3, with TRBD1 as a possible D gene (5 bases). Germline CDR1 SGHKS, CDR2 YYEKEE (reference sequence). The germline V and J ends were trimmed by 6 bases and 2 bases, with 16 bases remaining between them. The CDR3 spans 15 residues. The CDR3 DNA follows: TGTGCCAGCACCGAGTGGGGCAGCATCACAGATACGCAGTATTTT. Amino acids: CASTEWGSITDTQYF. Complete variable domain (other parts from reference TRBV5-5 and TRBJ2-3): DAGVTQSPTHLIKTRGQQVTLRCSPISGHKSVSWYQQVLGQGPQFIFQYYEKEERGRGNFPDRFSARQFPNYSSELNVNALLLGDSALYLCASTEWGSITDTQYFGPGTRLTVL.

Of note for this clone: A read error may produce the germline difference seen at one junction end. This sequence joins TRBV7-9 and TRBJ1-2, with no clear D. There are 12 residues in the CDR3. Germline CDR1 is SEHNR and CDR2 is FQNEAQ (reference sequence). CDR3 coding DNA: TGTTCCAGCAGCTTAGTCGGCTATGGCTACACCTTC. It specifies CSSSLVGYGYTF. The whole variable domain, filled in from reference TRBV7-9 and TRBJ1-2, reads DTGVSQNPRHKITKRGQNVTFRCDPISEHNRLYWYRQTLGQGPEFLTYFQNEAQLEKSRLLSDRFSAERPKGSFSTLEIQRTEQGDSAMYLCSSSLVGYGYTFGSGTRLTVV.

Only a few counts were recorded for this clone. The chain links TRBV7-9 to TRBJ1-4; 8 bases line up with TRBD1. The CDR3 loop spans 15 amino acids. CDR1 and CDR2 (germline): SEHNR, FQNEAQ (reference sequence). The J segment lost 7 bases and the V segment lost 2 bases, leaving 6 bases of the junction unmatched. The CDR3 protein is CASSLWTGLGEKLFF. The CDR3 DNA reads TGTGCCAGCAGCTTATGGACAGGGCTCGGTGAAAAACTGTTTTTT. Based on the CDR3 plus reference TRBV7-9 and TRBJ1-4, the full variable domain is DTGVSQNPRHKITKRGQNVTFRCDPISEHNRLYWYRQTLGQGPEFLTYFQNEAQLEKSRLLSDRFSAERPKGSFSTLEIQRTEQGDSAMYLCASSLWTGLGEKLFFGSGTQLSVL.

The V call is TRBV29-1, the J call TRBJ2-5; D unclear. The germline V gene has CDR1 SQVTM and CDR2 ANQGSEA. The CDR3 is 10 amino acids. CDR3 region: CSDIQETQYF. The CDR3 DNA sequence: TGCAGTGACATACAAGAGACCCAGTACTTC.

The chain employs TRBV4-1 and TRBJ2-7, with D tentatively TRBD2 (6 bases). V lost 1 base to trimming and J lost 3 bases, with 13 bases between them. Germline V gene data show CDR1 as MGHRA and CDR2 as YSYEKL. The CDR3 is made up of 15 amino acids. In DNA form, the CDR3 reads TGCGCCAGCAGCCAAGGAGACTGGGGAGGCTACGAGCAGTACTTC. This sequence encodes CASSQGDWGGYEQYF.